This is a list of T cell receptor beta chains from one sample in a study of cytomegalovirus exposure and HLA in healthy donors. The data were produced by immunoSEQ multiplex PCR, yet TCRdb's version contains in-frame clones alone and is incomplete. Of approximately 150,000 clones detected, over 80% appear once; the ten largest clones hold around 2%. The source material was PBMCs. The receptors were gathered from a human donor in good health. CDR3s include the opening cysteine and the closing phenylalanine or tryptophan. For some rows the clone size is stated as once, few or many, or as a class when expanded; others skip it.

>-|TRBV7-2
CASSLDRSPYNEQFF
>-|TRBV5-1
CASSIGAGTGVYNEQFF
>-|TRBV18
CASSPPTGSYNEQFF
>-|TRBV7-2
CASSLDPGGLISYEQYF
>-|TRBV4-3
CASSQRTGAGELFF
>-|TRBV27
CATLAGNTEAFF
>-|TRBV10-1
CASTLLQGKTDTQYF
>once|TRBV6-6
CASLGTPGDTQYF
>-|TRBV7-9
CASSLAEGANTEAFF
>-|TRBV11-2
CASSLGQNKAFF
>-|TRBV9
CASSVGRVFSEAFF
>-|TRBV6-5
CASRLTGTGNTIYF
>-|TRBV6-6
CASSYMGQGTEAFF
>-|TRBV19
CASSIDRGLEAFF
>-|TRBV6-5
CASYRGPNTEAFF
>-|TRBV4-1
CASSQEASWYEQYF
>-|TRBV9
CASSPIPLTNGYTF
>-|TRBV19
CASSSRRQGEDTEAFF
>-|TRBV5-4
CASSSPGTTYTEAFF
>-|TRBV14
CASSLRVGAGLNDQPQHF
>-|TRBV19
CASSITTAASHYGYTF